This record concerns one T cell receptor (beta chain) sequence. Its antigen is unidentified. TCR alpha and TCR beta cDNA libraries carrying sample barcodes and UMIs came from 5'RACE with constant-segment primers. Via MiXCR, TCRdb re-called the 5' RACE reads, giving one row per CDR3 protein. The sample lists about 210,000 distinct CDR3 sequences, over 9.5% occurring once. The data were taken from a study of T-cell memory formation after mild COVID-19. Study as a whole: TCR clusters mostly belonged to single donors. Study-wide results and limits: From day 15 to 85, contracting clones were balanced between CD4 and CD8, whereas later expanders leaned toward CD4+.

Trimming shortened V by 2 bases and J by 6 bases, and 15 bases separated the two germline ends. The CDR3 is made up of 15 amino acids. Germline CDR1 SGHTA, CDR2 FQGNSA. The sample consisted of PBMCs or a T cell subset sorted from them (not recorded which). The chain combines TRBV7-2 with TRBJ2-3; no clear D gene. This clonotype was obtained from a man aged 18-30 years who had mild COVID-19 (a few samples of this study predate the infection). Cell type and time point are not known. Here the CDR3 DNA reads TGTGCCAGCAGCTTAAATGGTGGAAACGGGGATACGCAGTATTTT. Translation gives CASSLNGGNGDTQYF.